This T cell receptor (beta chain) was retrieved from a study of T cells in Graves' hyperthyroidism and ophthalmopathy. Study-level results: A 13 V-J model separated ophthalmopathy from stable hyperthyroidism.

This CDR3 comprises 15 residues. CDR1 KGHDR and CDR2 SFDVKD come from the germline V gene. J was trimmed by 5 bases and V by 7 bases; bases with no gene match: 9. The investigators amplified TCR beta CDR3 regions from RNA transcripts. The HTBI primer set drove a first-round RT-PCR of the TCR CDR3. Using its own MiXCR run on the multiplex PCR reads, TCRdb lists one record per CDR3 protein. This sample has over 550,000 distinct CDR3 sequences, with over 15% found just once. Only a few counts were recorded for this clonotype. Its antigen is unknown. Sequencing input: blood. The V and J genes are TRBV24-1 and TRBJ2-3, with TRBD1 identical over 9 bases. This sequence originates from a woman between 18 and 29 years old with Graves' hyperthyroidism. The CDR3 is CATSRTGAGKDTQYF. The CDR3 region has the DNA TGTGCCACCAGCCGGACAGGGGCTGGCAAAGATACGCAGTATTTT.